This TCR beta chain was retrieved from a study of CD8+CD57+ T cells in acquired aplastic anemia. Study context: DNA from sorted CD4+ and CD8+ cells averaged about 3.2 ug. Broader study findings: Controls and patients did not differ significantly in CD8+ Simpson's diversity.

The germline CDR1 and CDR2 sequences are SGHTA and FQGNSA. The length of the CDR3 is 11 residues. Between the trimmed V and J ends, which lost 2 bases and 9 bases, there was a span of 4 bases. Patients chosen for sequencing had CD8+CD57+ cells that had expanded, as shown by flow cytometry. Each of the patients presented with severe acquired aplastic anemia. Patients had received no therapy at the time of blood sampling. Concerning this clonotype itself: Its antigen is unknown.

TCR beta VDJ and CDR3 profiles were obtained from a genomic DNA template. TCRdb re-derived calls from the reads in MiXCR, one entry per CDR3 protein. The repertoire holds 170,000 or so distinct CDR3 sequences, with around 48% as singletons. The sequence was collected from a human donor with aplastic anemia. Sequencing was done on a sample of sorted CD4+, CD8+, or CD8+CD57+ T cells (not recorded which) from PBMCs. The chain links TRBV7-2 to TRBJ2-2; D call uncertain. CDR3 region: CASSLTRELFF. CDR3 nucleotide sequence: TGTGCCAGCAGCTTAACCCGGGAGCTGTTTTTT. Complete variable domain (other parts from reference TRBV7-2 and TRBJ2-2): GAGVSQSPSNKVTEKGKDVELRCDPISGHTALYWYRQSLGQGLEFLIYFQGNSAPDKSGLPSDRFSAERTGGSVSTLTIQRTQQEDSAVYLCASSLTRELFFGEGSRLTVL.